What follows are 30 T cell receptor beta chains derived from one specimen sequenced in a study of control samples from healthy donors and cancer patients. Libraries were prepared by immunoSEQ multiplex PCR; TCRdb keeps only in-frame clonotypes and omits some of them. The table shows approximately 70,000 clones, with around nine tenths occurring only once. The sample taken for sequencing was PBMCs. The receptors derive from a man in his 60s with colorectal cancer.

V and J are TRBV6-6 and TRBJ2-3; 7 bases are a match to TRBD1. The V segment lost 6 bases and the J segment 6 bases; nucleotides outside the gene matches: 12. The CDR3 loop spans 15 amino acids. The germline V gene encodes CDR1 MNHNY and CDR2 SVGAGI (reference sequence). Here the CDR3 DNA reads TGTGCCAGCAGCCGAGACAGGGCGGATATGGATACGCAGTATTTT. Translating it yields CASSRDRADMDTQYF.

There are a few counts of this clone. This rearrangement joins TRBV2 to TRBJ1-1, with D perhaps TRBD1 (6 bases). CDR1 is SNHLY and CDR2 is FYNNEI in the germline V gene. With 6 bases removed from V and 0 bases from J, the gap between germline ends came to 14 bases. The CDR3 length is 15 residues. The CDR3 loop is CASRDRGFMNTEAFF. CDR3 DNA: TGTGCCAGCAGGGACAGAGGCTTCATGAACACTGAAGCTTTCTTT.

The chain has TRBV28 and TRBJ1-3, with TRBD1 as a possible D gene (6 bases). The CDR3 has 13 amino acids. The germline V gene encodes CDR1 MDHEN and CDR2 SYDVKM. V gave up 6 bases and J gave up 5 bases, with 11 bases separating them. The CDR3 bases are TGTGCCAGCAGGACAGGTCTGAGAAACACCATATATTTT. Protein sequence: CASRTGLRNTIYF.

V gene TRBV28 combines with J gene TRBJ1-5, with D perhaps TRBD1 (5 bases). Germline V gene data show CDR1 as MDHEN and CDR2 as SYDVKM. This CDR3 region has 15 residues. The V end was cut by 6 bases, the J end by 0 bases, with 12 bases between. CDR3 DNA sequence: TGTGCCAGCAGCCTGACAGATTATAGCAATCAGCCCCAGCATTTT. Translating gives CASSLTDYSNQPQHF.

This rearrangement joins TRBV4-3 to TRBJ1-2; 7 bases align to TRBD1. The germline V gene has CDR1 LGHNA and CDR2 YSLEER. The CDR3 totals 17 residues. The junction had 8 bases not matched to a gene; V was cut back by 1 base and J by 0 bases. CDR3 sequence (DNA): TGCGCCAGCAGCCAAGGGGCCGGGACAGCTACTAACTATGGCTACACCTTC. Its protein product is CASSQGAGTATNYGYTF.

V and J are TRBV7-2 and TRBJ2-3; 7 bases are a match to TRBD2. In germline, CDR1 is SGHTA, CDR2 FQGNSA. The CDR3 is 18 residues long. V was pared by 1 base and J by 0 bases, with 10 bases of the junction left unmatched. CDR3 nucleotide sequence: TGTGCCAGCAGCTTAGGGTTCGCGGGGGTTCCTAGCACAGATACGCAGTATTTT. Amino acids: CASSLGFAGVPSTDTQYF.

CDR3 bases: TGTGCCAGCAGCCCCCTGCAGGGGAACTATGGCTACACCTTC. Protein: CASSPLQGNYGYTF. The genes are TRBV6-5 and TRBJ1-2; weak D call: TRBD1 (6 bases). The germline CDR1 and CDR2 sequences are MNHEY and SVGAGI. This CDR3 spans 14 amino acids. The ends were cut back, 6 bases at V and 2 bases at J, with 13 bases in the middle.

This clone was counted once. The rearrangement uses TRBV6-5 and TRBJ2-2, with 8 bases aligning to TRBD2. The CDR3 contains 15 residues. CDR1 is MNHEY, CDR2 SVGAGI, per germline. Trimming cost V 6 bases and J 7 bases; bases outside gene matches: 10. This CDR3 is CASRSFGGAGGELFF. For the CDR3, the DNA is TGTGCCAGCAGGTCCTTCGGGGGGGCGGGCGGGGAGCTGTTTTTT.

V and J are TRBV6-6 and TRBJ2-1, with 8 bases matching TRBD1. The CDR3 loop spans 17 amino acids. V lost 5 bases, J lost 1 base, and 10 bases stayed unmatched. The V gene's germline CDR1 is MNHNY and CDR2 SVGAGI (reference sequence). The CDR3 loop reads CASSQPWTGQSYNEQFF. Written as DNA, the CDR3 is TGTGCCAGCAGTCAACCCTGGACAGGGCAGTCCTACAATGAGCAGTTCTTC.

This clone was detected once. The rearrangement links TRBV7-2 to TRBJ1-2; D unresolved. Trimming removed 2 bases at V and 0 bases at J, with 10 bases between. CDR3 length equals 15 residues. Germline-derived CDR1 and CDR2 are SGHTA and FQGNSA. CDR3 protein: CASSLFGRANYGYTF. In DNA form, the CDR3 reads TGTGCCAGCAGCTTATTTGGCAGAGCTAACTATGGCTACACCTTC.

V usage is TRBV5-1 and J usage is TRBJ2-1; TRBD1 matches at 9 bases. The CDR3 runs to 14 residues. In germline, CDR1 is SGHRS, CDR2 YFSETQ. With V trimmed by 2 bases and J by 8 bases, 5 bases remained unmatched. CDR3 coding DNA: TGCGCCAGCAGCTTACAGGGGGCAAGGGATGAGCAGTTCTTC. Protein: CASSLQGARDEQFF.

The chain combines TRBV7-9 with TRBJ2-1; no clear D. The CDR3 has 12 amino acids. Germline lookup yields CDR1 SEHNR and CDR2 FQNEAQ (reference sequence). Between the trimmed V and J ends, which lost 5 bases and 1 base, there was a span of 3 bases. CDR3 in DNA: TGTGCCAGCAGCCAGTCCTACAATGAGCAGTTCTTC. Protein sequence: CASSQSYNEQFF.

This chain joins TRBV11-3 and TRBJ2-2, with 11 bases fitting TRBD2. The CDR3 consists of 16 residues. CDR1 is SGHNT and CDR2 is YENEEA in the germline V gene. Unmatched junction bases numbered 6, after V lost 5 bases and J lost 4 bases. The CDR3 sequence is CASSQTSGDITGELFF. The CDR3 DNA reads as TGTGCCAGCAGCCAGACTAGCGGGGATATCACCGGGGAGCTGTTTTTT.

This clone was observed once. CDR3 sequence: CASSSRKTGTSGGKTQYF. Written as DNA, the CDR3 is TGTGCCAGCAGTTCGCGGAAGACCGGGACTAGCGGGGGGAAGACCCAGTACTTC. The chain combines TRBV2 with TRBJ2-5; 15 bases fit TRBD2. Per germline, CDR1 SNHLY and CDR2 FYNNEI. J was trimmed by 6 bases and V by 5 bases; bases with no gene match: 13. This CDR3 is 18 amino acids long.

The chain couples TRBV27 to TRBJ2-1; D is tentatively TRBD1 or TRBD2 (5 bases each). Germline-derived CDR1 and CDR2 are MNHEY and SMNVEV (reference sequence). Trimming shortened V by 6 bases and J by 8 bases, and 20 bases separated the two germline ends. CDR3 size: 15 residues. CDR3 nucleotides: TGTGCCAGCAGACAACTTGGGACCTGGGGCGATGAGCAGTTCTTC. As protein: CASRQLGTWGDEQFF.

This chain connects TRBV7-9 to TRBJ1-2, with D unresolved. Per the germline V gene, CDR1 is SEHNR and CDR2 is FQNEAQ (reference sequence). V shed 4 bases and J shed 8 bases, with 11 bases lying between them. This CDR3 has 12 residues. CDR3 loop: CASSSTNGGYTF. CDR3 nucleotide sequence: TGTGCCAGCAGCTCAACTAATGGCGGCTACACCTTC.

This clone was seen only a few times. The J gene is TRBJ2-2, the V gene TRBV7-8, with a weak D call TRBD2 (5 bases). Germline assignment: CDR1 SGHVS and CDR2 FQNEAQ. The CDR3 is 15 residues long. V dropped 4 bases and J dropped 5 bases, with 14 bases sitting between them. The CDR3 bases are TGTGCCAGCAGCTCTCTCAGGACGGGAACCGGGGAGCTGTTTTTT. As protein: CASSSLRTGTGELFF.

This chain uses TRBV5-1 with TRBJ2-5; 10 bases are shared with TRBD1. Germline V lookup: CDR1 SGHRS, CDR2 YFSETQ. This CDR3 comprises 15 residues. With 3 bases clipped from V and 5 bases from J, the junction kept 7 bases outside the gene matches. The CDR3 coding sequence is TGCGCCAGCAGCTACGGGACAGGGGATCAGGAGACCCAGTACTTC. Translation: CASSYGTGDQETQYF.

The rearrangement links TRBV5-1 to TRBJ2-5; tentative D call: TRBD2 (6 bases). Germline assignment: CDR1 SGHRS and CDR2 YFSETQ. This CDR3 contains 14 residues. V dropped 4 bases and J dropped 2 bases, with 12 bases sitting between them. The CDR3 DNA reads TGCGCCAGCAGCATTGGGACTCTACAAGAGACCCAGTACTTC. Its translation is CASSIGTLQETQYF.

The rearrangement joins TRBV18 to TRBJ2-7; 7 bases are shared with TRBD1. Germline CDR1 and CDR2: KGHSH and LQKENI. V lost 5 bases to trimming and J lost 7 bases; unmatched junction nucleotides: 5. This CDR3 is 12 amino acids long. CDR3 nucleotide sequence: TGTGCCAGCTCAGCCACAGGGGAGGAGCAGTACTTC. This codes for CASSATGEEQYF.

This clone is a singleton in its sample. The chain joins TRBV5-1 to TRBJ1-3; 7 bases line up with TRBD1. CDR1 SGHRS and CDR2 YFSETQ come from the germline V gene. The CDR3 sequence is 16 residues long. J was trimmed by 0 bases and V by 1 base; bases with no gene match: 4. Here the CDR3 DNA reads TGCGCCAGCAGCTTGACAGGGGTGAGCTCTGGAAACACCATATATTTT. Translating it yields CASSLTGVSSGNTIYF.

The chain carries TRBV2 and TRBJ1-2; TRBD1 is a possible D gene (6 bases). CDR3 size: 13 residues. The V gene lost 7 bases and the J gene lost 4 bases, with 13 bases spanning the gap. From germline, CDR1 is SNHLY and CDR2 FYNNEI. CDR3 coding DNA: TGTGCCAGCACGCAGGGGTTGCGCTATGGCTACACCTTC. Residues: CASTQGLRYGYTF.

The chain uses TRBV14 and TRBJ2-1; 10 nucleotides match TRBD2. V dropped 3 bases and J dropped 2; count of bases not matched to a gene: 7. CDR1 and CDR2 from the germline V gene are SGHDN and FVKESK. The CDR3 covers 17 residues. CDR3 loop: CASSQFGGTSAYNEQFF. CDR3 sequence (DNA): TGTGCCAGCAGCCAGTTCGGGGGGACTAGCGCCTACAATGAGCAGTTCTTC.

The rearrangement links TRBV4-1 to TRBJ2-5; no definite D call. Germline loops: CDR1 MGHRA, CDR2 YSYEKL. The length of the CDR3 is 15 residues. The germline V and J ends were trimmed by 0 bases and 6 bases, with 14 bases remaining between them. Written as DNA, the CDR3 is TGCGCCAGCAGCCAAGATACGACTCGAGGAAAGACCCAGTACTTC. Translated: CASSQDTTRGKTQYF.

The CDR3 sequence: CASTLSGNTIYF. The CDR3 bases are TGTGCCAGCACCCTCTCGGGAAACACCATATATTTT. The chain links TRBV12-3 or TRBV12-4 to TRBJ1-3, with D uncertain. The length of the CDR3 is 12 residues. V shed 7 bases and J shed 4 bases, with 8 bases lying between them.

J is TRBJ1-5 and V is TRBV10-3, with D possibly matching TRBD1 (5 bases). Trimming took 3 bases from V and 4 from J, leaving 10 bases between them. Germline V gene sequence: CDR1 ENHRY, CDR2 SYGVKD. The CDR3 runs to 14 residues. This CDR3 reads CAISEEAGNQPQHF. CDR3 sequence (DNA): TGTGCCATCAGTGAAGAGGCAGGGAATCAGCCCCAGCATTTT.

V and J are TRBV10-2 and TRBJ2-1; no firm D call. This CDR3 has 15 residues. Germline CDR1 reads WSHSY; CDR2 reads SAAADI. The V and J ends lost 6 bases and 0 bases respectively, with 12 bases between them. CDR3 residues: CASSHHPSSYNEQFF. As DNA, the CDR3 is TGCGCCAGCAGCCATCACCCGAGCTCCTACAATGAGCAGTTCTTC.

The chain carries TRBV2 and TRBJ2-3; tentatively, D is TRBD2 (8 bases). Germline CDR1 SNHLY, CDR2 FYNNEI. V was trimmed by 3 bases and J by 6 bases, leaving 16 bases between them. The CDR3 runs 15 residues. CDR3 in DNA: TGTGCCAGCAGTGATAGCGGGGCGGACAGGGATACGCAGTATTTT. Protein sequence: CASSDSGADRDTQYF.

J is TRBJ1-2 and V is TRBV28; 7 nucleotides line up with TRBD1. Trimming at V came to 5 bases and at J to 5 bases, leaving 8 bases not matched to a gene. The CDR3 is made up of 14 amino acids. Germline V gene lookup returns CDR1 MDHEN and CDR2 SYDVKM. The DNA for the CDR3 is TGTGCCAGCAGTCCGACAGGGAAGAGGTATGGCTACACCTTC. Residues: CASSPTGKRYGYTF.

This clone was observed a handful of times. This chain joins TRBV4-1 and TRBJ1-6; possibly TRBD1 for D (6 bases). Per the germline V gene, CDR1 is MGHRA and CDR2 is YSYEKL. The CDR3 consists of 18 residues. V lost 0 bases and J lost 0, with 12 bases in between. The CDR3 reads CASSQDGQPSSYNSPLHF. The CDR3 DNA sequence: TGCGCCAGCAGCCAAGACGGACAGCCGAGCTCCTATAATTCACCCCTCCACTTT.